This TCR beta chain emerged from a study of T cells after posttransplantation cyclophosphamide. General study points: Donor CD8+ memory clones often dominated recipient blood repertoires at later times. Recipient CMV seropositivity and CMV reactivation strongly tracked TRB clonality.

Cyclophosphamide on days +3 and +4 followed busulfan-fludarabine conditioning and a marrow graft. The repertoire was sequenced with immunoSEQ multiplex PCR; TCRdb's copy has only in-frame clones and lacks some. This repertoire shows 7,000 to 10,000 clones, over 75% found once; its top ten account for roughly 24%. The germline V gene encodes CDR1 SGHKS and CDR2 YYEKEE (reference sequence). This CDR3 contains 17 residues. V was trimmed by 7 bases and J by 6 bases, leaving 23 bases between them. In regard to this clone: Its target is unknown.

This receptor was taken from a female patient aged 35-55 years who received an allogeneic stem cell transplant from an unrelated donor, was CMV-positive, and had no GVHD. Some T cells may be graft donor cells. The starting material was PBMCs, obtained after allogeneic stem cell transplant with posttransplant cyclophosphamide. The gene calls are TRBV5-5 and TRBJ1-6; maybe TRBD1 (5 bases). For the CDR3, the DNA is TGTGCCAGCTCCTCTCCCCAGGGATTCAGCCGTAATTCACCCCTCCACTTT. It encodes CASSSPQGFSRNSPLHF.